What follows is one TCR beta chain and its context. Germline V gene data show CDR1 as SGHAT and CDR2 as FQDESV (reference sequence). The junction had 6 bases not matched to a gene; V was cut back by 4 bases and J by 5 bases. The CDR3 totals 15 residues. These data originate in a study of patients and donors after allogeneic stem cell transplantation. TCRdb processed the RT-PCR reads anew with MiXCR; each CDR3 protein has one entry. The sample carries over 150,000 distinct CDR3 sequences, roughly 31% recorded once. The specimen sequenced was blood, either unsorted or a sorted T cell fraction (not recorded which). This sequence originates from a human donor who was either an allogeneic HSCT recipient or a stem cell or donor lymphocyte infusion donor (not recorded which). It is not recorded whose cells these are; they may come from a transplant donor. The gene calls are TRBV11-1 and TRBJ2-1, with TRBD2 identical over 9 bases. In DNA, the CDR3 is TGTGCCAGCAGCTCTATGCGGGAGGGCGACAATGAGCAGTTCTTC. Its protein is CASSSMREGDNEQFF.